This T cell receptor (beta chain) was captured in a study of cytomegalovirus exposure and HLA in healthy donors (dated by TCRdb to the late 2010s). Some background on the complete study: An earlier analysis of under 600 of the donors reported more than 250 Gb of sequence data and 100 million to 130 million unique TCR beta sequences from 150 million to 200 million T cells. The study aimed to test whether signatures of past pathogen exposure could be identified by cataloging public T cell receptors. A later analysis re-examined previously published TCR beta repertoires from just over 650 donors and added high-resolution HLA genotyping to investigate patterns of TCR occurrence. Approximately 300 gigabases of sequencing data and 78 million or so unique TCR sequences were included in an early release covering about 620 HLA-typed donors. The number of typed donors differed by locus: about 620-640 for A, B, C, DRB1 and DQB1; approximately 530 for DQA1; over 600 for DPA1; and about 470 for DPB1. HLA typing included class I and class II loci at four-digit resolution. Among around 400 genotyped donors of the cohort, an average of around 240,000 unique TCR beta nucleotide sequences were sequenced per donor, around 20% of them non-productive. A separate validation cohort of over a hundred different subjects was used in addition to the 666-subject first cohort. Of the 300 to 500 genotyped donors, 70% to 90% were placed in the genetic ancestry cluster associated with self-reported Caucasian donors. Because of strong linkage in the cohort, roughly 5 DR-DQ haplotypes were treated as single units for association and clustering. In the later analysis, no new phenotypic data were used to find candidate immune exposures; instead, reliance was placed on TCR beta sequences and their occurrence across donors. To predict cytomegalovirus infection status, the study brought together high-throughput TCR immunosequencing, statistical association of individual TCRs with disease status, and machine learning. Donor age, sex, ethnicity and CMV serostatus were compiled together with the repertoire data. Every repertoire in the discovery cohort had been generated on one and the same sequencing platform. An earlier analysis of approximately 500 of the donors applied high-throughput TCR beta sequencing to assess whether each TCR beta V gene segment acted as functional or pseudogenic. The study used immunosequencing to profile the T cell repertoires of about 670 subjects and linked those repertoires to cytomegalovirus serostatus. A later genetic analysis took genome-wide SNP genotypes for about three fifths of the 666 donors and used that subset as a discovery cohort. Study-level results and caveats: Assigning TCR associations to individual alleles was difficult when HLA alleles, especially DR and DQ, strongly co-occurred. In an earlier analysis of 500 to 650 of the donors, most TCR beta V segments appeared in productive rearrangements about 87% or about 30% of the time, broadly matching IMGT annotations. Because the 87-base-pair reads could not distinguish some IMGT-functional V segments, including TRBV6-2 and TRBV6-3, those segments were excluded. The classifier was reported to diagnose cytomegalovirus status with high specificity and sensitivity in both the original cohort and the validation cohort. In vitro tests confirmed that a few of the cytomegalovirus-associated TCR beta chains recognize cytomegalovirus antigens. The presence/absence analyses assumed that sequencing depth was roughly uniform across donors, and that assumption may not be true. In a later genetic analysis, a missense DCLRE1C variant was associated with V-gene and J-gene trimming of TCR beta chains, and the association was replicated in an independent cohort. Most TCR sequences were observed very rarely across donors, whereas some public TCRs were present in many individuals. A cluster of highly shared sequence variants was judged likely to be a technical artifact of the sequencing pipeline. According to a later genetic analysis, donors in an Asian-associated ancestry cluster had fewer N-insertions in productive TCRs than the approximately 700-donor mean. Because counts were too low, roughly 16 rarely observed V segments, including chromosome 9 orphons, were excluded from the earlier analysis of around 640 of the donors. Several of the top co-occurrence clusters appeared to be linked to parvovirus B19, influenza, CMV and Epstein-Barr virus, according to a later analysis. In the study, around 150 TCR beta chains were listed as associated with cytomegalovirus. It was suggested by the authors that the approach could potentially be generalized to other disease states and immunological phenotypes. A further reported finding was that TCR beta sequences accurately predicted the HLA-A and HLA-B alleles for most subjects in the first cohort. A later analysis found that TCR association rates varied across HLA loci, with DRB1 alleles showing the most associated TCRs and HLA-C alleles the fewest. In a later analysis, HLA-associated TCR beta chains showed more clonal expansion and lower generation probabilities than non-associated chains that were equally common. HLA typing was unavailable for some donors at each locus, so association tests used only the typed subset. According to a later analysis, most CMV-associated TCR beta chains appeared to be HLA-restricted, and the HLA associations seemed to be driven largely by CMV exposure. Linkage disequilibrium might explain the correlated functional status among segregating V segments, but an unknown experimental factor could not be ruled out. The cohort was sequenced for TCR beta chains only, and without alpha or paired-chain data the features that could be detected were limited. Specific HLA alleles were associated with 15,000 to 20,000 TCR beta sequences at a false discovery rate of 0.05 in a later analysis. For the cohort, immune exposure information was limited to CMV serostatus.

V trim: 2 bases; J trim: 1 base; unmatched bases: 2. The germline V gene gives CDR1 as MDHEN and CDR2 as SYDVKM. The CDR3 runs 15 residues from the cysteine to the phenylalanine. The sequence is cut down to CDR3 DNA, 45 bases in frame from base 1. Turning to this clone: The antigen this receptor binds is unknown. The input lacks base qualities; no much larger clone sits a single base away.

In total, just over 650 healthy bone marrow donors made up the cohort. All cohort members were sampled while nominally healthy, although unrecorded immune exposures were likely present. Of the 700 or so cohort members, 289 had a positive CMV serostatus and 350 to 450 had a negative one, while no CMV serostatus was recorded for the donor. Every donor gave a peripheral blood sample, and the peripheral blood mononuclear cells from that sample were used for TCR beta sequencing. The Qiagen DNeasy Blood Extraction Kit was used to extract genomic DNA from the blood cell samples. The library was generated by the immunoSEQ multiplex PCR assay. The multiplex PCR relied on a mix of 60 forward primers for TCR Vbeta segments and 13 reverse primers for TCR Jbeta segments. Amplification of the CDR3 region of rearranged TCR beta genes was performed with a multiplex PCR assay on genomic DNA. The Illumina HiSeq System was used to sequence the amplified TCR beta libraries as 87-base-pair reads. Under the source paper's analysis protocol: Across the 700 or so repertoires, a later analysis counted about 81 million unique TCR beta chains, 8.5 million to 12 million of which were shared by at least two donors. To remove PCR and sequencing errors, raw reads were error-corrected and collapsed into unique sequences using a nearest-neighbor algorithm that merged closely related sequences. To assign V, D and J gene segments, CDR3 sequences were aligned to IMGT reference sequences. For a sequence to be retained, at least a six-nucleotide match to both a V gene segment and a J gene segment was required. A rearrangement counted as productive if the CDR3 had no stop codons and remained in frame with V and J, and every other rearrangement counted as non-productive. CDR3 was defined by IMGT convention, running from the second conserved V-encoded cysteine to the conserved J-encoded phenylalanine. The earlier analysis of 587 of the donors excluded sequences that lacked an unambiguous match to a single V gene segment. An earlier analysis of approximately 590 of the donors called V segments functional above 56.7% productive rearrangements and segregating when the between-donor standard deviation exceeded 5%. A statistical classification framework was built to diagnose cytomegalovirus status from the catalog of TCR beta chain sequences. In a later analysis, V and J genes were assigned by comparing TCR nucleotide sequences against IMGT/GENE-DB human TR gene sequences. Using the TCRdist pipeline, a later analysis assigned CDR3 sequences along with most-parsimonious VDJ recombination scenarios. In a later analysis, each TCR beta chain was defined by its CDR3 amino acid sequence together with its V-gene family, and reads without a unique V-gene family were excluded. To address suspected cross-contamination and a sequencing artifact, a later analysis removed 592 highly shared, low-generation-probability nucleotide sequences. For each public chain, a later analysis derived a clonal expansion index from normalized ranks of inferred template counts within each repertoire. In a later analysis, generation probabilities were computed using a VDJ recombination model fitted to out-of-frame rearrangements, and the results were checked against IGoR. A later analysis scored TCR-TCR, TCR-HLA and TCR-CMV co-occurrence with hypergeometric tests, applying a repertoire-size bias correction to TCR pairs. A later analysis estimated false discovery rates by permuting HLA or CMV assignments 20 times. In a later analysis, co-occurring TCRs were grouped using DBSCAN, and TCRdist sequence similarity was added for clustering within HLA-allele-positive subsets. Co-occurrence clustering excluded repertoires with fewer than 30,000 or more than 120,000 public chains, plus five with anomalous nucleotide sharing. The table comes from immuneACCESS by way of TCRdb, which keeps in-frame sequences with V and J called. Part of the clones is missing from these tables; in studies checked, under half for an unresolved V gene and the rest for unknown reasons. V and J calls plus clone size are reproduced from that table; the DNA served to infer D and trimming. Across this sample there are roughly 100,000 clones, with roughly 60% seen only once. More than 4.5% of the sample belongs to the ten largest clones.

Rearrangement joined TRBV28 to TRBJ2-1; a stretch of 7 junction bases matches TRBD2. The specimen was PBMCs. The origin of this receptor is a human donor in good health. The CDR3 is CASSLSGVSYNEQFF. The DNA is TGTGCCAGCAGTTTAAGCGGGGTTTCCTACAATGAGCAGTTCTTC. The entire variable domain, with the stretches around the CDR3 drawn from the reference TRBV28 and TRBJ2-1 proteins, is DVKVTQSSRYLVKRTGEKVFLECVQDMDHENMFWYRQDPGLGLRLIYFSYDVKMKEKGDIPEGYSVSREKKERFSLILESASTNQTSMYLCASSLSGVSYNEQFFGPGTRLTVL.